These 2 T cell receptor beta chains originate from one sample sequenced in a study of cytomegalovirus exposure and HLA in healthy donors. Assay used: immunoSEQ multiplex PCR; TCRdb lists only in-frame clones, some missing. The sample has fewer than 200,000 clones, roughly 85% seen once. Sequenced input: PBMCs. These receptors came from a man aged 18 to 30 in good health and CMV-seropositive.

The V gene is TRBV28, the J gene TRBJ2-7; 13 positions agree with TRBD2. V lost 7 bases and J lost 2; bases outside the gene matches: 11. CDR3 length: 17 residues. Germline CDR1 is MDHEN and CDR2 is SYDVKM. Here the CDR3 reads CASNPVGTSGITYEQYF. The CDR3 DNA sequence: TGTGCCAGCAACCCGGTCGGGACTAGCGGGATCACCTACGAGCAGTACTTC.

The genes are TRBV29-1 and TRBJ2-3; D is unresolved. V was cut by 3 bases and J by 1 base, with 11 bases left in between. Looked up from germline, CDR1 is SQVTM and CDR2 is ANQGSEA. The CDR3 covers 14 residues. This CDR3 reads CSVDGLLGTDTQYF. For the CDR3, the DNA is TGCAGCGTTGATGGCCTTTTGGGCACAGATACGCAGTATTTT.